The entry below gives a single T cell receptor (beta chain) sequence along with its context. The target antigen is unknown. The data originate from a study of response to subunit inactivated influenza vaccine. TCRdb called the RT-PCR reads again in MiXCR, with one record for every CDR3 protein. The data hold about 780,000 distinct CDR3 sequences, with less than 20% observed a single time. Study-wide findings and caveats: Few new T cells, the authors suggested, are recruited by each seasonal influenza vaccination.

Sequences were derived from PBMCs from blood, sampled more than 4 days after vaccination. This sequence was found in a man aged 50-60 years who received an inactivated influenza vaccine.

The CDR3 region has the DNA TGTGCCAGCACCTTAGGGGGGACTCAAGAGACCCAGTACTTC. This gives the protein CASTLGGTQETQYF. The chain links TRBV28 to TRBJ2-5; D is tentatively TRBD1 or TRBD2 (6 bases each). V was clipped by 7 bases and J by 2 bases, with 14 bases between them. Germline CDR1 is MDHEN and CDR2 is SYDVKM. The CDR3 runs to 14 residues.